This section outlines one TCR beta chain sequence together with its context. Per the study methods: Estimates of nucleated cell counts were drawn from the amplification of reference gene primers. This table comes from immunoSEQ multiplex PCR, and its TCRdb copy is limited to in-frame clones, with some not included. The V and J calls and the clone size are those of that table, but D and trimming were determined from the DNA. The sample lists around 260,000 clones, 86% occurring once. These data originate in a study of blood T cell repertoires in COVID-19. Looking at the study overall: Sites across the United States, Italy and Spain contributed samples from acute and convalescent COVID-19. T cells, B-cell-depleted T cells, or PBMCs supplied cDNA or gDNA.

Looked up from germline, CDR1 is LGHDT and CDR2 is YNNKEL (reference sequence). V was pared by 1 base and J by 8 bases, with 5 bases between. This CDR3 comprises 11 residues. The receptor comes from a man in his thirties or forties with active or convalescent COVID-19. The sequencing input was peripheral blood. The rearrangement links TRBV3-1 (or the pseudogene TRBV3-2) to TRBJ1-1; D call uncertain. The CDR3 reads CASSQAREAFF. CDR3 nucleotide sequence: TGTGCCAGCAGCCAAGCGCGGGAAGCTTTCTTT.